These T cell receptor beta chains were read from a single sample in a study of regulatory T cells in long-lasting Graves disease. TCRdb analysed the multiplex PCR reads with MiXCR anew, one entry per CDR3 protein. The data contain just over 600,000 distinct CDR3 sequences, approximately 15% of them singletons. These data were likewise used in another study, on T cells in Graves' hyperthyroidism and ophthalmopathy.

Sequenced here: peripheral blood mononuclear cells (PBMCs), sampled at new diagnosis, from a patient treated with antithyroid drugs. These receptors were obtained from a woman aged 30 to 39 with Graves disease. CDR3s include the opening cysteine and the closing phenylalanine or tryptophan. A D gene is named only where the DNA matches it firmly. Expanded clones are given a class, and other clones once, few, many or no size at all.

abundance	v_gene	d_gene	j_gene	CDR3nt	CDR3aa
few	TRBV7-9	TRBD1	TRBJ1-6	TGTGCCAGCAGCCCCACGGGACAGAATAATTCACCCCTCCACTTT	CASSPTGQNNSPLHF
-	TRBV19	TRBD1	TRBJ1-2	TGTGCCAGTAGTCCTAACAGGGGGCGCGGTGGCTACACCTTC	CASSPNRGRGGYTF
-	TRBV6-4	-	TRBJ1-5	TGTGCCAGCAGTGACTCGATACAGTTCGATGGAGCCCAGCATTTT	CASSDSIQFDGAQHF
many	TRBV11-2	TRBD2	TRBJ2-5	TGTGCCAGCAGCTTACGCCGGACTAGCGGGAGAATCTGGACCCAGTACTTC	CASSLRRTSGRIWTQYF
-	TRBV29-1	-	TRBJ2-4	TGCAGCGTTGAACCGGACAATAAAAACATTCAGTACTTC	CSVEPDNKNIQYF
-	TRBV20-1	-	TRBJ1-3	TGCAGTGCTAGGACAGCGGACTCTGGAAACACCATATATTTT	CSARTADSGNTIYF
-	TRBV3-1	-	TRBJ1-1	TGTGCCAGCATCTCACAGGGCTTGAACACTGAAGCTTTCTTT	CASISQGLNTEAFF
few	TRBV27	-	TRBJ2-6	TGTGCCAGCAGGTACAGCTTGTCTTCTGGGGCCAACGTCCTGACTTTC	CASRYSLSSGANVLTF
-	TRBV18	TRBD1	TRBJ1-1	TGTGCCAGCTCGCACGAGACAGGGGGCGCGACTGAAGCTTTCTTT	CASSHETGGATEAFF
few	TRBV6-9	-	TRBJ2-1	TGTGCCAGCAGTTACGGGTTAACGGATGACTACAATGAGCAGTTCTTC	CASSYGLTDDYNEQFF
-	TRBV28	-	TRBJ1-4	TGTGCCAGCAGACCCCCGTGGGACGGAAGCGCGCTGCGTGAAAAACTGTTTTTT	CASRPPWDGSALREKLFF
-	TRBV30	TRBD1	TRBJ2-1	TGTGCCTGGACAGGACAGGGGGCGCTCAATGAGCAGTTCTTC	CAWTGQGALNEQFF
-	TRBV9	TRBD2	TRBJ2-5	TGTGCCAGCAGCGTGACTAGCGGGAGTATTGAGACCCAGTACTTC	CASSVTSGSIETQYF
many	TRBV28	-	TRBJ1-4	TGTGCCAGCAGTCTAGGGTTGGCGGGTAATGAAAAACTGTTTTTT	CASSLGLAGNEKLFF
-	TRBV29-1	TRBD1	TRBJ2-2	TGCAGCGTGAGGACAGGACGGGACACCGGGGAGCTGTTTTTT	CSVRTGRDTGELFF
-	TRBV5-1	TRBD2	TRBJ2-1	TGCGCCAGCGGAGGGACTAGCGGCACGTACAATGAGCAGTTCTTC	CASGGTSGTYNEQFF
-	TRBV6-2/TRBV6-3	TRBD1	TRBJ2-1	TGTGCCAGCAGACTTGACAGGGGAGGAAATGAGCCGTTCTTC	CASRLDRGGNEPFF
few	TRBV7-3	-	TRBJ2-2	TGTGCCAGCAGCGCGGCGTCGGGGGAGCTGTTTTTT	CASSAASGELFF
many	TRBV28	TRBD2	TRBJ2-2	TGTGCCAGCAGTTTAAGCGGATCCGGTCTAGCGGGCCGCACCGGGGAGCTGTTTTTT	CASSLSGSGLAGRTGELFF
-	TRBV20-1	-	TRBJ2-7	TGCAGTGCTAGAGATCCGGGAGCACCTAGGGACGAGCAGTACTTC	CSARDPGAPRDEQYF
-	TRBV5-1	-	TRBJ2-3	TGCGCCAGCAGCTTGTCCGACGGGGGGCGGAGAGATACGCAGTATTTT	CASSLSDGGRRDTQYF
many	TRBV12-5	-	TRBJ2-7	TGTGCTAGTGGTTTGTTCCCTATTAGCAACGAGCAGTACTTC	CASGLFPISNEQYF
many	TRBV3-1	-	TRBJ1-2	TGTGCCAGCAGTCATTCGGACCGCCCCCATGGCTACACCTTC	CASSHSDRPHGYTF
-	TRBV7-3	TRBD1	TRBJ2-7	TGTGCCAGCAGCTTACGGTTCAAACCGGGACAGCGGTGGGAGTACAATGAGCAGTACTTC	CASSLRFKPGQRWEYNEQYF
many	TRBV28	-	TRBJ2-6	TGTGCCAGCAGTCCACCGGGACCGGTACTCTCTGGGGCCAACGTCCTGACTTTC	CASSPPGPVLSGANVLTF
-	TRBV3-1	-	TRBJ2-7	TGTGCCAGCAGCCTCCAGGGGACCAGCTCCTACGAGCAGTACTTC	CASSLQGTSSYEQYF
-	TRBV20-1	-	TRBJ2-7	TGCAGTGCTAGCATTTCTACTGTGTCCTACGAGCAGTACTTC	CSASISTVSYEQYF
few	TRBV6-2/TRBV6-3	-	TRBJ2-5	TGTGCCAGCAGTGTGAGCGTACAAGAGACCCAGTACTTC	CASSVSVQETQYF
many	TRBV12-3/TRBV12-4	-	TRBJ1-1	TGTGCCAGCAGTCTTGGGACCCTTCGGAGCTATGTCACTGAAGCTTTCTTT	CASSLGTLRSYVTEAFF
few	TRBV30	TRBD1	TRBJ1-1	TGTGCCTGGAACCCCACAGGGGAGAACACTGAAGCTTTCTTT	CAWNPTGENTEAFF
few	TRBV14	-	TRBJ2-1	TGTGCCAGCAGAAGGCAGTGCAATGAGCAGTTCTTC	CASRRQCNEQFF
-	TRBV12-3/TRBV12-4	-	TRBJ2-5	TGTGCCAGCAGCTTGCTCGGACAGGGAGGGGAGACCCAGTACTTC	CASSLLGQGGETQYF
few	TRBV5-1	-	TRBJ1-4	TGCGCCGCTAACCTAGGGGGAAATGAAAAACTGTTTTTT	CAANLGGNEKLFF
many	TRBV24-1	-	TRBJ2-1	TGTGCCACCAGTCGAGAGTATGAGCAGTTCTTC	CATSREYEQFF
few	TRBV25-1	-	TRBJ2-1	TGTGCCAGCAGCCCCCCCTCAGCTGTAGGGCCCCATGAGCAGTTCTTC	CASSPPSAVGPHEQFF
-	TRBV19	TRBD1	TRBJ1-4	TGTGCCAGTAGTCCATACCCGACAGGGACTGAAAAACTGTTTTTT	CASSPYPTGTEKLFF
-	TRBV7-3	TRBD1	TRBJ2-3	TGTGCCAGCAGCCTCCGACAGGGGAAAGATACGCAGTATTTT	CASSLRQGKDTQYF
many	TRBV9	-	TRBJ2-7	TGTGCCAGCAGCGTAGGTGACGCACCCTACGAGCAGTACTTC	CASSVGDAPYEQYF
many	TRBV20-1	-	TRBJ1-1	TGCAGTGCTAGAGATCCTGGACTGAACACTGAAGCTTTCTTT	CSARDPGLNTEAFF
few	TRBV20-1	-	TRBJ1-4	TGCAGTGCTCTGGGAAGAGAAGAAAAACTGTTTTTT	CSALGREEKLFF
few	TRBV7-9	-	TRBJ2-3	TGTGCCAGCAGCAGGGGCGCGGGACCCACAGATACGCAGTATTTT	CASSRGAGPTDTQYF
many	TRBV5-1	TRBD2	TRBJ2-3	TGCGCCAGCACCCCGCAAGCGGGAGTGTCGGATACGCAGTATTTT	CASTPQAGVSDTQYF
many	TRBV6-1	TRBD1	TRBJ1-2	TGTGCCAGCAGGTTCCCAGGGGGCAGAAGCTATGGCTACACCTTC	CASRFPGGRSYGYTF
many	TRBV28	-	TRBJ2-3	TGTGCCAGCAGTTTATCCCCTAGCCGAAGGAGAGATACGCAGTATTTT	CASSLSPSRRRDTQYF
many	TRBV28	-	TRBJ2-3	TGTGCCAGCGCCAAAGGCGGCACGGCAGATACGCAGTATTTT	CASAKGGTADTQYF
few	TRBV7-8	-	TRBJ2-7	TGTGCCAGCAGCTTAGAATCGTTCGCGGACTACGAGCAGTACTTC	CASSLESFADYEQYF
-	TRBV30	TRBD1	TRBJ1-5	TGTGCCTGGAGCGCAGGGGGCAATAGCAATCAGCCCCAGCATTTT	CAWSAGGNSNQPQHF
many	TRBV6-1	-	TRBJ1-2	TGTGCCAGCCGACCCTTTGGGAGCGGCTACACCTTC	CASRPFGSGYTF
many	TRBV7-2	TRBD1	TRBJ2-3	TGTGCCAGCAGCTCCGGACAGGGATGGATTAAGACGCAGTATTTT	CASSSGQGWIKTQYF
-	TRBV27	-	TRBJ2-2	TGTGCCAGCAGTTGGGCGGAGAGCACCGGGGAGCTGTTTTTT	CASSWAESTGELFF